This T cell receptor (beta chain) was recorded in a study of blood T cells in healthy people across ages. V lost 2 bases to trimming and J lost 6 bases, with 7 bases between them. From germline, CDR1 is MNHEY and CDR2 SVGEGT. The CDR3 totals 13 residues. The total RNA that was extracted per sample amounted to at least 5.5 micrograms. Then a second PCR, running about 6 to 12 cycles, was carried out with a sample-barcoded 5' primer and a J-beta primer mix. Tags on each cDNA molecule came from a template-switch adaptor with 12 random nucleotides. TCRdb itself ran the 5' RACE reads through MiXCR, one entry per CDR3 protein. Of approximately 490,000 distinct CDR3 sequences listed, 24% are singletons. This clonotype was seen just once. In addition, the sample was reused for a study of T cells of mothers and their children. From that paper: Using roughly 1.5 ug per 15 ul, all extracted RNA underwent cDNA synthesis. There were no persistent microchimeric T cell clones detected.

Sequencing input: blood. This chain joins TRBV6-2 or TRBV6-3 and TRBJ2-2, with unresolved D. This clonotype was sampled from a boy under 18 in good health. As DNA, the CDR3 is TGTGCCAGCAGTTACCTGGGCGCCGGGGAGCTGTTTTTT. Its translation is CASSYLGAGELFF.